The 5 T cell receptor beta chains given below trace back to one sample, sequenced in a study of T-cell reconstitution after alpha-beta-depleted transplantation in children. TCRbeta library construction was performed incorporating unique molecular identifiers. TCRdb re-derived calls from the PCR reads in MiXCR, one entry per CDR3 protein. This table holds about 980,000 distinct CDR3 sequences, about 29% found once. The specimen comprised PBMCs, mostly from graft donor cells, sampled 360 days after TCRalphabeta/CD19-depleted stem cell transplant. All receptors come from a boy under two years old who had a stem cell transplant for SCID, so the T cells may come from the graft donor.

The rearrangement uses TRBV10-3 and TRBJ2-2, with unresolved D. The CDR3 is 17 amino acids. V was cut by 0 bases and J by 0 bases, with 11 bases left in between. Germline CDR1 is ENHRY and CDR2 is SYGVKD. The CDR3 region has the DNA TGTGCCATCAGTGAGTCAAGGACGGGTCCGAACACCGGGGAGCTGTTTTTT. Its translation is CAISESRTGPNTGELFF.

This chain links TRBV2 with TRBJ2-5; maybe TRBD1 (7 bases). CDR3 size: 17 residues. V was trimmed by 4 bases and J by 3 bases, leaving 21 bases between them. The V gene's germline CDR1 is SNHLY and CDR2 FYNNEI. The CDR3 coding sequence is TGTGCCAGCAGTGCGACAGGGCTGGTGGGGGGAAAAGAGACCCAGTACTTC. Its protein product is CASSATGLVGGKETQYF.

The V gene is TRBV7-9, the J gene TRBJ2-5; 11 positions agree with TRBD2. The CDR3 spans 16 residues. In germline, CDR1 is SEHNR, CDR2 FQNEAQ (reference sequence). V trimming: 0 bases; J trimming: 7 bases; junction bases outside the gene matches: 7. CDR3 DNA sequence: TGTGCCAGCAGCTTAGCCCAAGGGACTAGCGGTGCGACCCAGTACTTC. This encodes CASSLAQGTSGATQYF.

The chain combines TRBV9 with TRBJ2-1, with 7 bases identical to TRBD2. J gave up 0 bases and V 4 bases, and 4 bases lay outside the gene matches. The germline V gene has CDR1 SGDLS and CDR2 YYNGEE. The CDR3 is 15 amino acids. CDR3 sequence: CASSRVAGSYNEQFF. The CDR3 DNA follows: TGTGCCAGCAGCCGGGTAGCGGGCTCCTACAATGAGCAGTTCTTC. The whole variable domain, remainder taken from reference TRBV9 and TRBJ2-1, is DSGVTQTPKHLITATGQRVTLRCSPRSGDLSVYWYQQSLDQGLQFLIQYYNGEERAKGNILERFSAQQFPDLHSELNLSSLELGDSALYFCASSRVAGSYNEQFFGPGTRLTVL.

In this sample, this clonotype turned up a few times. The J gene is TRBJ2-3, the V gene TRBV3-1; TRBD2 matches 7 bases. There are 15 residues in the CDR3. From germline, CDR1 is LGHDT and CDR2 YNNKEL (reference sequence). Unmatched junction bases numbered 7, after V lost 1 base and J lost 6 bases. CDR3 coding DNA: TGTGCCAGCAGCCAAGGCCAACCGGGGGGTGATACGCAGTATTTT. Translation: CASSQGQPGGDTQYF.